The 15 T cell receptor beta chains below all came from one sample that was sequenced in a study of cytomegalovirus exposure and HLA in healthy donors. The PCR contained 60 Vbeta and 13 Jbeta primers. Assay used: immunoSEQ multiplex PCR; TCRdb lists only in-frame clones, some missing. Its clone listing holds 140,000 or so clones. The sample consisted of PBMCs. The receptor set was obtained from a male donor in good health and CMV-seronegative.

The DNA for the CDR3 is TGTGCCACCCAACTGCTCAGGGATGAGCAGTACTTC. Its protein product is CATQLLRDEQYF. The V call is TRBV2, the J call TRBJ2-7; D is possibly TRBD1 (5 bases). V was pared by 10 bases and J by 7 bases, with 17 bases between. Looked up from germline, CDR1 is SNHLY and CDR2 is FYNNEI. CDR3 size: 12 residues.

V gene TRBV15 combines with J gene TRBJ1-3; D gene ambiguous. Germline V gene sequence: CDR1 LNHNV, CDR2 YYDKDF (reference sequence). The germline V and J ends were trimmed by 1 base and 2 bases, with 6 bases remaining between them. The CDR3 runs to 14 residues. CDR3 bases: TGTGCCACCAGCAGAGGAGGGACTGGAAACACCATATATTTT. Translated, it gives CATSRGGTGNTIYF.

The V call is TRBV5-1, the J call TRBJ2-2; TRBD2 might be the D (6 bases). The V end lost 4 bases, the J end lost 5 bases, and 12 bases lay between the germline ends. The CDR3 is 14 residues long. Germline V gene lookup returns CDR1 SGHRS and CDR2 YFSETQ. The CDR3, as DNA: TGCGCCAGCAGCGAAATCGGGGGTACCGGGGAGCTGTTTTTT. It translates to CASSEIGGTGELFF.

The CDR3 protein is CASSPSYNSPLHF. The CDR3 DNA sequence: TGTGCCAGCAGCCCTAGCTATAATTCACCCCTCCACTTT. The rearrangement joins TRBV9 to TRBJ1-6; the D is unclear. Deletions cut 4 bases from V and 3 bases from J, with 5 bases between. Germline CDR1 and CDR2: SGDLS and YYNGEE. The CDR3 is 13 residues long. Using reference TRBV9 and TRBJ1-6 for the parts outside the CDR3, the full variable domain is DSGVTQTPKHLITATGQRVTLRCSPRSGDLSVYWYQQSLDQGLQFLIQYYNGEERAKGNILERFSAQQFPDLHSELNLSSLELGDSALYFCASSPSYNSPLHFGNGTRLTVT.

The V gene is TRBV7-9, the J gene TRBJ1-6, with TRBD1 identical over 7 bases. With V trimmed by 1 base and J by 7 bases, 4 bases remained unmatched. CDR1 and CDR2 from the germline V gene are SEHNR and FQNEAQ (reference sequence). The CDR3 has 15 residues. CDR3 loop: CASSLGDSLNSPLHF. The CDR3, as DNA: TGTGCCAGCAGCTTAGGGGACAGCCTAAATTCACCCCTCCACTTT.

The chain has TRBV2 and TRBJ1-2; 9 bases are a match to TRBD1. V gave up 6 bases and J gave up 4 bases; unmatched junction bases: 3. The germline gives CDR1 SNHLY, CDR2 FYNNEI. This CDR3 is built from 13 residues. This CDR3 reads CASRGQGGYGYTF. Here the CDR3 DNA reads TGTGCCAGCAGGGGACAGGGTGGCTATGGCTACACCTTC.

The V and J genes are TRBV7-9 and TRBJ1-3; D gene uncertain. CDR1 and CDR2 (germline): SEHNR, FQNEAQ (reference sequence). This CDR3 has 14 residues. V gave up 6 bases and J gave up 0 bases, with 9 bases separating them. DNA for the CDR3: TGTGCCAGCAGTTTTGAGAGCTCTGGAAACACCATATATTTT. It yields the protein CASSFESSGNTIYF.

This chain uses TRBV7-2 with TRBJ1-5; D gene ambiguous. The germline CDR1 and CDR2 sequences are SGHTA and FQGNSA. This CDR3 has 13 amino acids. V was cut by 5 bases and J by 2 bases, with 7 bases left in between. CDR3 DNA: TGTGCCAGCAGCCCATTTGGCAATCAGCCCCAGCATTTT. Protein: CASSPFGNQPQHF.

The V gene is TRBV4-2, the J gene TRBJ2-7; the D gene is possibly TRBD2 (5 bases). Per germline, CDR1 LGHNA and CDR2 YNFKEQ. This CDR3 has 14 amino acids. V shed 0 bases and J shed 4 bases, with 10 bases lying between them. The CDR3 nucleotides read TGTGCCAGCAGCCAAGAAAGCGGCCTATACGAGCAGTACTTC. Protein product: CASSQESGLYEQYF.

J is TRBJ2-5 and V is TRBV5-1; maybe TRBD1 (6 bases). This CDR3 has 14 residues. Looked up from germline, CDR1 is SGHRS and CDR2 is YFSETQ. V lost 4 bases and J lost 1, with 11 bases in between. The CDR3 sequence: CASSPGQIQETQYF. CDR3 nucleotide sequence: TGCGCCAGCAGCCCCGGACAGATCCAAGAGACCCAGTACTTC.

The gene calls are TRBV4-3 and TRBJ2-7, with D tentatively TRBD1 (6 bases). Germline CDR1 is LGHNA and CDR2 is YSLEER. V was clipped by 3 bases and J by 7 bases, with 13 bases between them. CDR3 length: 13 amino acids. DNA for the CDR3: TGCGCCAGCAGCCACTTGACAGGTGATGAGCAGTACTTC. It translates to CASSHLTGDEQYF.

The chain links TRBV6-5 to TRBJ2-1; 10 nucleotides line up with TRBD2. Germline CDR1 MNHEY, CDR2 SVGAGI. Germline trimming cut 2 bases from V and 14 bases from J; bases unmatched to any gene: 9. The CDR3 length is 14 residues. CDR3 loop: CASSYNLAGASKFF. For the CDR3, the DNA is TGTGCCAGCAGTTACAACCTAGCGGGAGCCTCCAAGTTCTTC.

The CDR3 region has the DNA TGTGCCAGCATCTTAGACAGGGGGCACCACGATGAGCAGTTCTTC. It yields the protein CASILDRGHHDEQFF. The rearrangement uses TRBV2 and TRBJ2-1, with 10 bases lining up with TRBD1. The CDR3 extends over 15 amino acids. The germline gives CDR1 SNHLY, CDR2 FYNNEI. The J segment lost 8 bases and the V segment lost 7 bases, leaving 11 bases of the junction unmatched.

This sequence joins TRBV19 and TRBJ2-7, with 10 positions matching TRBD2. Per the germline V gene, CDR1 is LNHDA and CDR2 is SQIVND (reference sequence). V shed 3 bases, J shed 3 bases, and the junction held 2 bases outside the gene matches. The CDR3 consists of 14 residues. The chain's CDR3 is CASSILAGVYEQYF. CDR3 nucleotides: TGTGCCAGTAGTATTCTAGCGGGAGTCTACGAGCAGTACTTC.

The V gene is TRBV4-3, the J gene TRBJ1-5; D not certain. CDR1 and CDR2 (germline): LGHNA, YSLEER. Trimming pared 7 bases from V and 0 bases from J, leaving 13 bases between. This CDR3 has 15 residues. The CDR3 DNA is TGCGCCAGCACCTCGAGGAGTTATAGCAATCAGCCCCAGCATTTT. Translated, it gives CASTSRSYSNQPQHF.